The 15 T cell receptor beta chains below all came from one sample that was sequenced in a study of blood T cell repertoires in COVID-19. Clones were sequenced by immunoSEQ multiplex PCR, and TCRdb holds only the in-frame ones, with some missing. The data show 140,000 or so clones, with about 80% seen just once and under 5.5% held by the top ten. Sequencing input: peripheral blood. These receptor sequences come from a human donor in a cohort sampled during active COVID-19.

This clone was seen a few times. The chain has TRBV5-6 and TRBJ2-6; D remains unclear. This CDR3 region has 15 residues. From germline, CDR1 is SGHDT and CDR2 YYEEEE. V lost 5 bases and J lost 0, with 9 bases in between. CDR3 sequence (DNA): TGTGCCAGCAGTTCTACAGACTCTGGGGCCAACGTCCTGACTTTC. It yields the protein CASSSTDSGANVLTF.

This chain's CDR3 is CASSSTVAEQFF. CDR3 nucleotide sequence: TGTGCCAGCAGCTCGACAGTAGCTGAGCAGTTCTTC. The chain has TRBV11-2 and TRBJ2-1, with D possibly TRBD1 on 5 matching bases. The ends were cut back, 4 bases at V and 9 bases at J, with 10 bases in the middle. The germline V gene has CDR1 SGHAT and CDR2 FQNNGV. The CDR3 is made up of 12 amino acids.

This chain links TRBV6-5 with TRBJ2-7; the match to TRBD2 covers 11 bases. This CDR3 contains 14 residues. Germline lookup yields CDR1 MNHEY and CDR2 SVGAGI. V was pared by 6 bases and J by 3 bases, with 4 bases of the junction left unmatched. The CDR3 DNA is TGTGCCAGCAGCACCACTAGCGGGGGCTACGAGCAGTACTTC. Translation gives CASSTTSGGYEQYF.

This clone is a singleton in its sample. The chain carries TRBV2 and TRBJ1-2; 10 bases are shared with TRBD1. Germline V CDR1 and CDR2: SNHLY, FYNNEI. After removal of 11 bases from V and 4 bases from J, the junction contained 7 bases not matched to a gene. The CDR3 sequence is 13 residues long. The CDR3 here is CAGRDRGPYGYTF. The CDR3 DNA reads TGTGCCGGCCGGGACAGGGGTCCCTATGGCTACACCTTC.

As DNA, the CDR3 is TGTGCCAGCAGCAGTACTAGAGCCGGTACGCAGTATTTT. Amino acids: CASSSTRAGTQYF. The rearrangement links TRBV7-8 to TRBJ2-3; TRBD2 is a possible D gene (5 bases). V lost 5 bases and J lost 8, with 14 bases in between. CDR1 is SGHVS, CDR2 FQNEAQ, per germline. CDR3 size: 13 residues. The variable domain in full, with the rest retrieved from reference TRBV7-8 and TRBJ2-3, is GAGVSQSPRYKVAKRGQDVALRCDPISGHVSLFWYQQALGQGPEFLTYFQNEAQLDKSGLPSDRFFAERPEGSVSTLKIQRTQQEDSAVYLCASSSTRAGTQYFGPGTRLTVL.

This clone occurred a few times. The chain uses TRBV5-4 and TRBJ1-2; perhaps TRBD1 as D (6 bases). Trimming took off 4 bases at V and 4 bases at J, with 17 bases between the two ends. The germline V gene has CDR1 SGHNT and CDR2 YYREEE (reference sequence). CDR3 length: 15 residues. The CDR3 DNA reads TGTGCCAGCAGCGCCGATACAGGGCTCGGCTATGGCTACACCTTC. Translated, it gives CASSADTGLGYGYTF.

This chain joins TRBV10-3 and TRBJ1-1; the D gene is possibly TRBD1 (5 bases). Germline V CDR1 and CDR2: ENHRY, SYGVKD. Trimming pared 0 bases from V and 12 bases from J, leaving 14 bases between. The CDR3 is 13 amino acids. The CDR3 DNA reads as TGTGCCATCAGTGAGTCGGATGCAGGGCAATCTTTCTTT. Protein sequence: CAISESDAGQSFF.

This clone was detected ten times or more. The chain recombines TRBV2 with TRBJ1-6; D is possibly TRBD1 (6 bases). The CDR3 covers 13 residues. Trimming removed 8 bases from V and 7 bases from J, with 12 bases in between. Germline V gene sequence: CDR1 SNHLY, CDR2 FYNNEI. The CDR3 here is CASLTGFNSPLHF. As DNA, the CDR3 is TGTGCCAGCCTGACAGGTTTCAATTCACCCCTCCACTTT.

In this sample, this clone turned up a few times. The J gene is TRBJ2-7, the V gene TRBV1; TRBD1, the D gene given by the table, was not confirmed from the DNA. TRBV1 is tagged as a pseudogene. The CDR3 spans 16 residues. This CDR3 reads CTSSQPSGTGSYEQYV. CDR3 nucleotide sequence: TGCACCAGCAGCCAACCTTCCGGGACAGGGTCCTACGAGCAGTACGTC.

CDR3 sequence: CASSPRGGNEQYV. CDR3 DNA sequence: TGCGCCAGCAGTCCGAGAGGGGGAAACGAGCAGTACGTC. The chain recombines TRBV10-2 with TRBJ2-7, with a possible D match to TRBD1 (6 bases). The V gene's germline CDR1 is WSHSY and CDR2 SAAADI. The CDR3 covers 13 residues. With 5 bases removed from V and 5 bases from J, the gap between germline ends came to 13 bases.

This rearrangement joins TRBV30 to TRBJ2-1; TRBD2 matches at 7 bases. This CDR3 spans 14 amino acids. Trimming took 1 base from V and 9 from J; bases not matched to a gene: 9. CDR1 GTSNPN and CDR2 SVGIG come from the germline V gene (reference sequence). The CDR3 nucleotides are TGTGCCTGGAGTGCACTGGGAGGGACTGGTGAGCAGTTCTTC. Translated, it gives CAWSALGGTGEQFF.

In this sample, this clone turned up a few times. V gene TRBV5-4 combines with J gene TRBJ1-6; D remains ambiguous. The CDR3 has 13 residues. V dropped 9 bases and J dropped 2 bases, with 9 bases sitting between them. The germline V gene encodes CDR1 SGHNT and CDR2 YYREEE (reference sequence). The CDR3 sequence is CATAGTYNSPLHF. Written as DNA, the CDR3 is TGTGCCACTGCGGGTACCTATAATTCACCCCTCCACTTT. The complete variable domain, with remaining parts taken from reference TRBV5-4 and TRBJ1-6, reads ETGVTQSPTHLIKTRGQQVTLRCSSQSGHNTVSWYQQALGQGPQFIFQYYREEENGRGNFPPRFSGLQFPNYSSELNVNALELDDSALYLCATAGTYNSPLHFGNGTRLTVT.

The rearrangement links TRBV15 to TRBJ1-4, with a possible D match to TRBD1 (6 bases). Trimming stripped 2 bases from V and 2 bases from J, with 9 bases between. The CDR3 has 15 amino acids. Germline loops: CDR1 LNHNV, CDR2 YYDKDF (reference sequence). CDR3 coding DNA: TGTGCCACCAGCAGAAACAGGGCGACTAATGAAAAACTGTTTTTT. It translates to CATSRNRATNEKLFF.

The V call is TRBV2, the J call TRBJ1-6; weak D call: TRBD1 (6 bases). From germline, CDR1 is SNHLY and CDR2 FYNNEI. Trimming removed 2 bases at V and 5 bases at J, with 13 bases between. The CDR3 is 16 amino acids. The CDR3 reads CASSERGGEDNSPLHF. The CDR3 nucleotides read TGTGCCAGCAGTGAAAGGGGGGGGGAGGATAATTCACCCCTCCACTTT.

Remarks on this clone: One end of the junction fails to match germline, which may point to a read error. The chain employs TRBV5-4 and TRBJ1-1; D may be TRBD1 (5 bases). This CDR3 spans 13 amino acids. Per germline, CDR1 SGHNT and CDR2 YYREEE (reference sequence). This CDR3 is CTSSSTVNTEAFF. CDR3 nucleotide sequence: TGTACCAGCAGCTCGACAGTGAACACTGAAGCTTTCTTT.